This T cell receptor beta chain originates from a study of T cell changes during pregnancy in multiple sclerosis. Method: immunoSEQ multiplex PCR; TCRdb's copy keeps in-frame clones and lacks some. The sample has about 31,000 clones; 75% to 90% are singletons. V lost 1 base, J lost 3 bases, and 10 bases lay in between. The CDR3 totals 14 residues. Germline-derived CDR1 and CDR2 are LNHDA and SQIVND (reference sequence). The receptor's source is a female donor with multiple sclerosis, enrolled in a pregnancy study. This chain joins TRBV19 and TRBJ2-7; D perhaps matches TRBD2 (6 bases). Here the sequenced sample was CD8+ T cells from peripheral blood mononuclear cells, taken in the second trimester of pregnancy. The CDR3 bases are TGTGCCAGTAGTATAGGGGTTAGCGGCTACGAGCAGTACTTC. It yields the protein CASSIGVSGYEQYF.